This T cell receptor (beta chain) was sequenced in a study of T cell responses to AZD1222 COVID-19 vaccine. The study, taken as a whole, reports: At baseline, just six AZD1222 recipients tested seropositive. The span of vaccine-associated CD4 TCRs extended across spike, with dominance at 160-218 and 743-854.

The data were produced by immunoSEQ multiplex PCR, yet TCRdb's version contains in-frame clones alone and is incomplete. Altogether some 90,000 clones are present, 70% to 90% being singletons, with the ten largest covering about 8%. Comments on this clone: What it binds is not known.

Per germline, CDR1 KGHSH and CDR2 LQKENI. V lost 6 bases and J 1 base, leaving 9 bases between the germline ends. The CDR3 extends over 13 amino acids. The TCR sequence derives from an adult in good health. The material sequenced was peripheral blood, taken on day 0 of AZD1222 vaccination. The chain links TRBV18 to TRBJ1-1; D is perhaps TRBD1 (6 bases). CDR3 amino acids: CASSSGQNTEAFF. CDR3 coding DNA: TGTGCCAGCTCTTCGGGACAGAACACTGAAGCTTTCTTT.